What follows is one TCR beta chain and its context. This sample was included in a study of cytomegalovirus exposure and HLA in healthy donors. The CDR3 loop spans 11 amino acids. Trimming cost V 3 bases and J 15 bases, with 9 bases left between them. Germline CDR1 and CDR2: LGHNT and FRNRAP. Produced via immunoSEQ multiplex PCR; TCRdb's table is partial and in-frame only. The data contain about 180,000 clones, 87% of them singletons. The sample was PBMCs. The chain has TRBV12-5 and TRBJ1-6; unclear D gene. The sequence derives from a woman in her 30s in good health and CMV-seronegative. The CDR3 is CASGFLPLLHF. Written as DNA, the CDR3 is TGTGCTAGTGGTTTTCTCCCTCTCCTCCACTTT.